The clone carrying this TCR beta chain came up a few times. The antigen is unknown. It was with a sample-barcoded 5' primer and a J-beta primer mix that a second PCR of roughly 7 to 12 cycles was run. TCRdb passed the 5' RACE reads through MiXCR, listing each CDR3 protein once. Of about 750,000 distinct CDR3 sequences listed, 40% to 65% are singletons. The CDR3 loop spans 15 amino acids. CDR1 and CDR2 from the germline V gene are SQVTM and ANQGSEA. V lost 4 bases and J lost 5; bases outside the gene matches: 10. This entry belongs to a study of blood T cells in healthy people across ages. General observations from the study: Age brought a roughly linear fall in TCR beta diversity measured per million T cells.

The TCR sequence derives from a man older than 75 in good health. The rearrangement joins TRBV29-1 to TRBJ2-2; 7 bases map to TRBD2. The sample consisted of blood. This chain's CDR3 is CSVVRMREWTGELFF. The CDR3 DNA reads as TGCAGCGTTGTCAGGATGCGGGAGTGGACCGGGGAGCTGTTTTTT.